The 25 T cell receptor beta chains below were found in one sample sequenced in a study of cytotoxic CD8 clonotypes in ibrutinib-treated CLL. Data came from immunoSEQ multiplex PCR; TCRdb stores just in-frame clones and leaves some out. The profile shows fewer than 400,000 clones, 67% of them singletons. This specimen was PBMCs, taken after 36 months of ibrutinib treatment. Receptor source: a human donor with chronic lymphocytic leukemia.

This clone was seen more than once but under ten times. A junction end diverges from the germline sequence, so it may reflect a read error. The gene calls are TRBV2 and TRBJ2-5, with 7 bases aligning to TRBD2. CDR3 length: 14 residues. Germline values: CDR1 SNHLY, CDR2 FYNNEI. The CDR3 spells CASQTGTTQEAQYF. CDR3 in DNA: TGTGCCAGCCAAACCGGGACTACCCAAGAGGCCCAGTACTTC.

This clone was detected only a few times. V gene TRBV5-3 combines with J gene TRBJ2-1, with TRBD1 as a possible D gene (5 bases). TRBV5-3 is noted as an ORF with a role that remains uncertain. Trimming pared 5 bases from V and 7 bases from J, leaving 7 bases between. The CDR3 has 11 amino acids. The CDR3 coding sequence is TGTGCCAGAAGGTCAGGGAATGAGCAGTTCTTC. Translating gives CARRSGNEQFF.

This chain uses TRBV29-1 with TRBJ2-3; D unclear. Germline lookup yields CDR1 SQVTM and CDR2 ANQGSEA. The CDR3 runs 13 residues. Trimming took off 6 bases at V and 4 bases at J, with 14 bases between the two ends. The CDR3: CSVPDRSPDTQYF. The CDR3, as DNA: TGCAGCGTCCCCGACCGGTCCCCAGATACGCAGTATTTT.

The J gene is TRBJ1-1, the V gene TRBV19; the D gene is possibly TRBD1 (6 bases). Trimming stripped 3 bases from V and 1 base from J, with 9 bases between. Germline V gives CDR1 LNHDA, CDR2 SQIVND (reference sequence). The CDR3 covers 14 residues. The CDR3 is CASSIGGRNTEAFF. CDR3 DNA: TGTGCCAGTAGTATTGGGGGCAGGAACACTGAAGCTTTCTTT.

The chain joins TRBV18 to TRBJ1-1; D gene unclear. The CDR3 sequence is 18 residues long. In germline, CDR1 is KGHSH, CDR2 LQKENI. The V and J ends lost 1 base and 0 bases respectively, with 18 bases between them. The CDR3, as DNA: TGTGCCAGCTCACCACGTCACGATCGTGGCTGGTTGAACACTGAAGCTTTCTTT. Amino acid sequence: CASSPRHDRGWLNTEAFF.

As concerns this clone: Other DNA sequences in the same sample also yield this CDR3. The chain recombines TRBV19 with TRBJ2-7; D is perhaps TRBD1 (5 bases). Germline V gene lookup returns CDR1 LNHDA and CDR2 SQIVND (reference sequence). The CDR3 covers 13 residues. V lost 3 bases and J 2 bases, leaving 8 bases between the germline ends. The CDR3 protein is CASSMPGPYEQYF. The CDR3 DNA follows: TGTGCCAGTAGTATGCCAGGGCCCTACGAGCAGTACTTC.

This clone was observed a handful of times. CDR3 DNA sequence: TGTGCCAGCAGCTGGCTCGCGGGGGGGCTCTACGAGCAGTACTTC. It translates to CASSWLAGGLYEQYF. The V call is TRBV5-6, the J call TRBJ2-7, with 9 bases lining up with TRBD2. CDR3 length: 15 amino acids. The germline CDR1 and CDR2 sequences are SGHDT and YYEEEE. V dropped 3 bases and J dropped 3; count of bases not matched to a gene: 7.

The chain recombines TRBV5-6 with TRBJ2-2; a weak D match, TRBD1 (6 bases). This CDR3 is 16 amino acids long. The V end was cut by 5 bases, the J end by 0 bases, with 14 bases between. The germline CDR1 and CDR2 sequences are SGHDT and YYEEEE. CDR3 region: CASRPTGFANTGELFF. The CDR3 DNA reads as TGTGCCAGCAGGCCTACAGGGTTTGCGAACACCGGGGAGCTGTTTTTT. Drawing the rest from reference TRBV5-6 and TRBJ2-2, the complete variable domain is DAGVTQSPTHLIKTRGQQVTLRCSPKSGHDTVSWYQQALGQGPQFIFQYYEEEERQRGNFPDRFSGHQFPNYSSELNVNALLLGDSALYLCASRPTGFANTGELFFGEGSRLTVL.

In the case of this clone: A read error may account for a junction end that differs from germline. This chain connects TRBV15 to TRBJ2-1; tentatively, D is TRBD1 (6 bases). Per germline, CDR1 LNHNV and CDR2 YYDKDF (reference sequence). This CDR3 comprises 15 residues. The CDR3 is CATTREGGPSNEQFF. The DNA of the CDR3 is TGTGCCACCACCAGAGAAGGGGGACCCAGCAATGAGCAGTTCTTC.

This clone was counted a few times. CDR3 residues: CASSLEGTGNEKLFF. The CDR3 DNA reads TGTGCCAGCAGTTTGGAAGGGACAGGGAATGAAAAACTGTTTTTT. The genes are TRBV28 and TRBJ1-4; 9 positions agree with TRBD1. Looked up from germline, CDR1 is MDHEN and CDR2 is SYDVKM. V dropped 3 bases and J dropped 5; count of bases not matched to a gene: 4. The length of the CDR3 is 15 residues.

DNA of the CDR3: TGTGCCAGCACCCCACTAGCGGGAGGGGGGAATGAGCAGTTCTTC. It codes for CASTPLAGGGNEQFF. The chain uses TRBV11-2 and TRBJ2-1; 13 bases are shared with TRBD2. V trimming: 7 bases; J trimming: 7 bases; junction bases outside the gene matches: 7. The V gene's germline CDR1 is SGHAT and CDR2 FQNNGV. The CDR3 length is 15 residues.

V and J are TRBV5-1 and TRBJ1-1, with 9 positions matching TRBD1. There are 16 residues in the CDR3. CDR1 is SGHRS and CDR2 is YFSETQ in the germline V gene. Trimming removed 3 bases from V and 4 bases from J; junction bases left unmatched: 10. The CDR3 DNA is TGCGCCAGCAGCTCATACAGGGGGCTTGGTCCCACTGAAGCTTTCTTT. The encoded protein is CASSSYRGLGPTEAFF.

The chain has TRBV29-1 and TRBJ2-1; 13 bases line up with TRBD2. There are 14 residues in the CDR3. Germline CDR1 reads SQVTM; CDR2 reads ANQGSEA. V lost 4 bases to trimming and J lost 9 bases; unmatched junction nucleotides: 6. Written as DNA, the CDR3 is TGCAGCGTTGTGGGACTAGCGGGAATTGTTGAGCAGTTCTTC. This translates into CSVVGLAGIVEQFF.

This clone was observed a few times. The chain carries TRBV5-1 and TRBJ2-1, with 7 positions matching TRBD2. The CDR3 spans 15 residues. Germline V gene sequence: CDR1 SGHRS, CDR2 YFSETQ. V lost 3 bases to trimming and J lost 12 bases; unmatched junction nucleotides: 15. Here the CDR3 DNA reads TGCGCCAGCAGCTCCTCTAGCGGAGGGCCGGAAACGCAGTTCTTC. Translating gives CASSSSSGGPETQFF.

The chain links TRBV11-2 to TRBJ2-1; 8 bases agree with TRBD1. V shed 5 bases and J 1 base; nucleotides not matched to a gene: 13. Per germline, CDR1 SGHAT and CDR2 FQNNGV. The CDR3 length is 18 residues. The DNA for the CDR3 is TGTGCCAGCAGCCGACAGGGGATAGCGGATTGGTCCTACAATGAGCAGTTCTTC. Its protein product is CASSRQGIADWSYNEQFF.

This clone was picked up a small number of times. CDR3 nucleotides: TGTGCCAGCCTTAACAGGGGGGCCGGGGAGCTGTTTTTT. Translated: CASLNRGAGELFF. The rearrangement joins TRBV27 to TRBJ2-2; 8 nucleotides match TRBD1. V gave up 8 bases and J gave up 6 bases; unmatched junction bases: 5. The CDR3 is made up of 13 amino acids. Germline V gene lookup returns CDR1 MNHEY and CDR2 SMNVEV (reference sequence).

The chain employs TRBV29-1 and TRBJ1-4; D is undetermined. The CDR3 contains 15 residues. Germline V gene lookup returns CDR1 SQVTM and CDR2 ANQGSEA. With 7 bases removed from V and 5 bases from J, the gap between germline ends came to 20 bases. CDR3 DNA: TGCAGCGCGTCTACTCCGCCCCACCGCAATGAAAAACTGTTTTTT. It codes for CSASTPPHRNEKLFF. Supplemented by reference TRBV29-1 and TRBJ1-4, the full variable domain reads SAVISQKPSRDICQRGTSLTIQCQVDSQVTMMFWYRQQPGQSLTLIATANQGSEATYESGFVIDKFPISRPNLTFSTLTVSNMSPEDSSIYLCSASTPPHRNEKLFFGSGTQLSVL.

V usage is TRBV18 and J usage is TRBJ2-1; D tentatively reads TRBD1 or TRBD2 (5 bases each). Germline-derived CDR1 and CDR2 are KGHSH and LQKENI. The germline V and J ends were trimmed by 3 bases and 7 bases, with 13 bases remaining between them. The CDR3 loop spans 14 amino acids. This CDR3 reads CASSPPGTANEQFF. The CDR3 nucleotides are TGTGCCAGCTCACCCCCTGGGACGGCAAATGAGCAGTTCTTC. The full variable domain, in which reference TRBV18 and TRBJ2-1 provide the parts outside the CDR3, is NAGVMQNPRHLVRRRGQEARLRCSPMKGHSHVYWYRQLPEEGLKFMVYLQKENIIDESGMPKERFSAEFPKEGPSILRIQQVVRGDSAAYFCASSPPGTANEQFFGPGTRLTVL.

The CDR3 spells CASSFWGPEQFF. The DNA of the CDR3 is TGTGCCAGCAGCTTCTGGGGGCCTGAGCAGTTCTTC. The V and J genes are TRBV5-6 and TRBJ2-1; a weak D match, TRBD1 (6 bases). This CDR3 has 12 amino acids. V lost 2 bases and J lost 9, with 9 bases in between. Germline V lookup: CDR1 SGHDT, CDR2 YYEEEE.

This clone was observed a few times. The J gene is TRBJ1-2, the V gene TRBV7-9, with TRBD1 matching 8 bases. This CDR3 contains 13 residues. Germline CDR1 is SEHNR and CDR2 is FQNEAQ (reference sequence). Germline trimming cut 4 bases from V and 3 bases from J; bases unmatched to any gene: 1. CDR3 nucleotides: TGTGCCAGCAGCTCACAGGGGGACTATGGCTACACCTTC. Translated: CASSSQGDYGYTF.

This clone was recorded once. The chain recombines TRBV25-1 with TRBJ1-2, with D hard to call. The V gene's germline CDR1 is MGHDK and CDR2 SYGVNS. Deletions cut 2 bases from V and 2 bases from J, with 6 bases between. The CDR3 contains 13 residues. CDR3 DNA: TGTGCCAGCAGTGAAGTCAGCAACTATGGCTACACCTTC. This encodes CASSEVSNYGYTF.

Here the CDR3 reads CASSLGDRELETQYF. The CDR3 DNA is TGTGCCAGCAGTTTGGGGGACAGGGAGTTAGAGACCCAGTACTTC. V is TRBV6-5 and J is TRBJ2-5, with 9 positions matching TRBD1. Germline V gene lookup returns CDR1 MNHEY and CDR2 SVGAGI. J gave up 4 bases and V 4 bases, and 7 bases lay outside the gene matches. The CDR3 has 15 amino acids.

CDR3 coding DNA: TGTGCCAGCACCCTAGGTGGAGGGGCCTCCAATCAGCCCCAGCATTTT. It codes for CASTLGGGASNQPQHF. The chain is built from TRBV28 and TRBJ1-5; maybe TRBD1 (5 bases). Germline values: CDR1 MDHEN, CDR2 SYDVKM. CDR3 length equals 16 residues. V was pared by 7 bases and J by 3 bases, with 19 bases between.

The table lists this clone with a few counts. V and J are TRBV9 and TRBJ2-5; D possibly corresponds to TRBD1 (7 bases). The CDR3 totals 15 residues. V was cut by 4 bases and J by 4 bases, with 17 bases left in between. Germline CDR1 is SGDLS and CDR2 is YYNGEE. CDR3 amino acids: CASSPAGPGGETQYF. CDR3 in DNA: TGTGCCAGCAGCCCGGCGGGACCAGGGGGAGAGACCCAGTACTTC.

This rearrangement joins TRBV9 to TRBJ2-7; 11 bases fit TRBD2. This CDR3 is 15 amino acids long. The germline CDR1 and CDR2 sequences are SGDLS and YYNGEE. V lost 4 bases and J lost 6; bases outside the gene matches: 9. Here the CDR3 reads CASSPDLAGGFEQYF. The CDR3 bases are TGTGCCAGCAGCCCTGATCTAGCGGGGGGTTTCGAGCAGTACTTC.